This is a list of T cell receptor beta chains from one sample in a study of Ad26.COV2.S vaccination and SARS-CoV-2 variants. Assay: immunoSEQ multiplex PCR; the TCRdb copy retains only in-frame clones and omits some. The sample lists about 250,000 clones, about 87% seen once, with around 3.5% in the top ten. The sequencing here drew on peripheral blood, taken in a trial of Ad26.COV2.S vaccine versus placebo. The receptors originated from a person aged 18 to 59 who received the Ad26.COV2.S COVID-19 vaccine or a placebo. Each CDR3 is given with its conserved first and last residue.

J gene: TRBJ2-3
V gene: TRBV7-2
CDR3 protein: CASSLRMLADTQYF

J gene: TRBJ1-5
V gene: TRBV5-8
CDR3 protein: CASSLGQVKFQPQHF

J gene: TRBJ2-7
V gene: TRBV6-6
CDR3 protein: CASRSGTGAYEQYF

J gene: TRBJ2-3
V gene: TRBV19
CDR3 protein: CASTIGTGITDTQYF

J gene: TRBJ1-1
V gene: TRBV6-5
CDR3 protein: CASTRSGTAFTEAFF

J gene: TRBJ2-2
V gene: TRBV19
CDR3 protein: CASSVLGGAGAGELFF

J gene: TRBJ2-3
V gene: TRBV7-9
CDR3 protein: CASSLAPSGGADTQYF

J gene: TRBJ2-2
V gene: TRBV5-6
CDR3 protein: CASSSVLVGGSSYTGELFF

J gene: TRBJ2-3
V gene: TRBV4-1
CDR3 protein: CASSQSLDTQYF

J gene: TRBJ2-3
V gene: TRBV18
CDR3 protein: CASSPRDGMGTDTQYF

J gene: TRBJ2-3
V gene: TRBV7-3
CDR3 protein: CASSSSGGAVNTQYF

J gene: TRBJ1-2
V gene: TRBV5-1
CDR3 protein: CASSSTPGQVLIANYGYTF

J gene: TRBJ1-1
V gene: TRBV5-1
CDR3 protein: CASSLDAGWNTEAFF

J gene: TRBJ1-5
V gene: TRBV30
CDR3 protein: CAWSGTGGQPQHF

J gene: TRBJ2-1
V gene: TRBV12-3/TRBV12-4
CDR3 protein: CASSFSDYNEQFF

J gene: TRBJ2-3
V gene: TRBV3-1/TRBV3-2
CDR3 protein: CASSQGLAASTDTQYF

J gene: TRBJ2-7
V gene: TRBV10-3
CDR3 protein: CAIRTAGWEQYF

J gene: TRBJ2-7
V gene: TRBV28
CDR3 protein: CASSLTSRQSSYEQYF

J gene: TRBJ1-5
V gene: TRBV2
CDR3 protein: CASRRGGINQPQHF

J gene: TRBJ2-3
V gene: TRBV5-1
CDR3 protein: CASSHPSGRNTQYF

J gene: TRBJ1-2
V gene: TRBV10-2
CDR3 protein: CASSDSRQGHNTF

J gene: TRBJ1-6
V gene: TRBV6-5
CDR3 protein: CASSYSMTMNSPLHF

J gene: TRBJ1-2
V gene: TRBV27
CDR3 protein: CASSLIFVPTGKDGYTF

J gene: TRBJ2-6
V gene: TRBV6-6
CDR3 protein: CASSRSGDRGANVLTF

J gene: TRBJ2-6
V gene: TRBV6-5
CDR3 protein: CASTRGGANVLTF

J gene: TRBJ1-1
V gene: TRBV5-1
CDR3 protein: CASSLGGDTNTEAFF

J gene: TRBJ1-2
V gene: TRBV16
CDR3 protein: CASSPGQYNYGYTF